The TCR beta chain under discussion was sequenced for a study of blood T cell repertoires in COVID-19. At the level of the study: There were acute and convalescent COVID-19 samples, and they came from the United States, Italy and Spain. T cells, B-cell-depleted T cells, or PBMCs supplied cDNA or gDNA.

The ends were cut back, 3 bases at V and 0 bases at J, with 3 bases in the middle. This CDR3 comprises 13 residues. Germline CDR1 is MNHEY and CDR2 is SMNVEV (reference sequence). Measured with immunoSEQ multiplex PCR; TCRdb has only the in-frame clones, and not every one. The data contain 150,000 to 200,000 clones, 86% of them seen just once; the ten biggest clones take up 2.5% to 4%. The TCR sequence derives from a man in his 70s with acute or convalescent COVID-19. Sequenced input: peripheral blood. The V and J genes are TRBV27 and TRBJ1-5; unclear D gene. The CDR3 DNA sequence: TGTGCCAGCAGTTTTAGTAGCAATCAGCCCCAGCATTTT. This gives the protein CASSFSSNQPQHF.